These 7 T cell receptor beta chains share one sample of origin, sequenced in a study of cytomegalovirus exposure and HLA in healthy donors. A multiplex PCR was run with 60 Vbeta primers and 13 Jbeta primers. Produced via immunoSEQ multiplex PCR; TCRdb's table is partial and in-frame only. This sample has 100,000 to 150,000 clones, with 77% found just once. Sequences were obtained from PBMCs. Source of these receptors: a male donor in good health and CMV-seropositive.

CDR3 sequence reads: CSVEGGQGAGIQYF. The CDR3 DNA follows: TGCAGCGTTGAAGGGGGCCAGGGAGCGGGCATTCAGTACTTC. The rearrangement links TRBV29-1 to TRBJ2-4; D may be TRBD2 (6 bases). Germline lookup yields CDR1 SQVTM and CDR2 ANQGSEA. The V gene lost 1 base and the J gene lost 9 bases, with 16 bases spanning the gap. The CDR3 is 14 amino acids. The full variable domain, with the rest looked up from reference TRBV29-1 and TRBJ2-4, is SAVISQKPSRDICQRGTSLTIQCQVDSQVTMMFWYRQQPGQSLTLIATANQGSEATYESGFVIDKFPISRPNLTFSTLTVSNMSPEDSSIYLCSVEGGQGAGIQYFGAGTRLSVL.

The rearrangement uses TRBV5-8 and TRBJ1-1; D is possibly TRBD1 (5 bases). V shed 1 base and J shed 6 bases, with 13 bases lying between them. Germline values: CDR1 SGHTS, CDR2 YDEGEE. CDR3 length: 14 residues. CDR3 DNA: TGTGCCAGCAGCTTGTATCAGGGATCCCCTGAAGCTTTCTTT. As protein: CASSLYQGSPEAFF.

This clone turned up a few times. The rearrangement links TRBV9 to TRBJ2-7; 9 bases map to TRBD2. This CDR3 region has 15 residues. Per the germline V gene, CDR1 is SGDLS and CDR2 is YYNGEE. V lost 3 bases and J lost 5; bases outside the gene matches: 9. The CDR3 loop is CASSADIAGDNEQYF. For the CDR3, the DNA is TGTGCCAGCAGCGCCGATATAGCGGGAGACAACGAGCAGTACTTC.

Points on this clone: The same CDR3 also results from other DNA sequences found in this sample. The chain is built from TRBV28 and TRBJ1-1, with D possibly TRBD1 on 5 matching bases. The CDR3 runs to 15 residues. V was pared by 7 bases and J by 8 bases, with 23 bases between. The V gene's germline CDR1 is MDHEN and CDR2 SYDVKM. The CDR3 here is CASTPLSWGLAEAFF. DNA for the CDR3: TGTGCCAGCACCCCCCTATCATGGGGCCTGGCCGAAGCTTTCTTT.

The V and J genes are TRBV6-5 and TRBJ2-3, with D possibly being TRBD2 (5 bases). This CDR3 region has 14 residues. V gave up 4 bases and J gave up 1 base, with 9 bases separating them. Germline V gives CDR1 MNHEY, CDR2 SVGAGI. This chain's CDR3 is CASSFSGGTDTQYF. The CDR3 DNA reads TGTGCCAGCAGTTTTTCCGGGGGCACAGATACGCAGTATTTT.

This clone has just one count. V usage is TRBV6-1 and J usage is TRBJ1-2; TRBD1 matches 9 bases. The CDR3 extends over 14 amino acids. The ends lost 5 bases at V and 5 bases at J; junction bases unmatched: 6. Germline CDR1 MNHNS, CDR2 SASEGT. CDR3 nucleotide sequence: TGTGCCAGCAGTCGAGACAGGGGGTCTTATGGCTACACCTTC. The encoded protein is CASSRDRGSYGYTF.

The table lists this clone with a count of one. This rearrangement joins TRBV28 to TRBJ2-3, with D unclear. The CDR3 is made up of 12 amino acids. V lost 4 bases, J lost 3 bases, and 5 bases lay in between. Germline V CDR1 and CDR2: MDHEN, SYDVKM. The CDR3 reads CASSSPTDTQYF. CDR3 in DNA: TGTGCCAGCAGTTCCCCGACAGATACGCAGTATTTT. The full variable domain, rest sourced from reference TRBV28 and TRBJ2-3, is DVKVTQSSRYLVKRTGEKVFLECVQDMDHENMFWYRQDPGLGLRLIYFSYDVKMKEKGDIPEGYSVSREKKERFSLILESASTNQTSMYLCASSSPTDTQYFGPGTRLTVL.